Shown below are 11 T cell receptor beta chains from a single sample sequenced in a study of identical twins. MiXCR, run by TCRdb on the 5' RACE reads, gives a single entry per CDR3 protein. There are hundreds of thousands of distinct CDR3 sequences in the sample; roughly 8% occur only once, and more than 0.75% lies in the top ten. Separately, the same data were catalogued under a study of yellow fever vaccine responses in identical twins.

The sequencing input was PBMCs. The source is a woman younger than 35 in good health.

The rearrangement joins TRBV5-1 to TRBJ1-4; D uncertain. V was pared by 0 bases and J by 8 bases, with 14 bases between. In germline, CDR1 is SGHRS, CDR2 YFSETQ. The CDR3 extends over 15 amino acids. CDR3 in amino acids: CASSLVGQTTEKLFF. For the CDR3, the DNA is TGCGCCAGCAGCTTGGTAGGGCAGACTACGGAAAAACTGTTTTTT.

This clonotype was detected many times. This rearrangement joins TRBV5-6 to TRBJ2-3, with 11 bases aligning to TRBD2. Trimming cost V 4 bases and J 7 bases; bases outside gene matches: 11. The CDR3 has 16 amino acids. The V gene's germline CDR1 is SGHDT and CDR2 YYEEEE. CDR3 DNA sequence: TGTGCCAGCAGCCCGATAGCGGGGGGGCTGACGAATACGCAGTATTTT. The encoded protein is CASSPIAGGLTNTQYF. The entire variable domain, with the rest obtained from reference TRBV5-6 and TRBJ2-3, is as follows: DAGVTQSPTHLIKTRGQQVTLRCSPKSGHDTVSWYQQALGQGPQFIFQYYEEEERQRGNFPDRFSGHQFPNYSSELNVNALLLGDSALYLCASSPIAGGLTNTQYFGPGTRLTVL.

This chain uses TRBV18 with TRBJ1-6, with 8 bases identical to TRBD1. CDR3 length equals 14 residues. Germline values: CDR1 KGHSH, CDR2 LQKENI. V gave up 5 bases and J gave up 7 bases; unmatched junction bases: 4. The chain's CDR3 is CASSGDRTNSPLHF. The CDR3 nucleotides read TGTGCCAGCTCAGGGGACAGGACAAATTCACCCCTCCACTTT.

This clonotype was counted ten times or more. This chain joins TRBV6-2 or TRBV6-3 and TRBJ2-7; D is ambiguous. The CDR3 totals 16 residues. Trimming left V 3 bases short and J 0 bases short, with 15 bases between. Germline CDR1 reads MNHEY; CDR2 reads SVGEGT. The CDR3 loop reads CASSYEEGRTSYEQYF. In DNA, the CDR3 is TGTGCCAGCAGTTATGAGGAAGGACGGACCTCCTACGAGCAGTACTTC.

Only a few counts were recorded for this clonotype. The chain joins TRBV20-1 to TRBJ2-7, with 7 bases aligning to TRBD1. The CDR3 extends over 15 amino acids. From germline, CDR1 is DFQATT and CDR2 SNEGSKA (reference sequence). Trimming at V came to 6 bases and at J to 6 bases, leaving 17 bases not matched to a gene. The CDR3 reads CSAPRTSTGIREQYF. In DNA form, the CDR3 reads TGCAGTGCGCCGAGAACGTCGACAGGGATCCGCGAGCAGTACTTC.

This clonotype was seen a few times. V is TRBV20-1 and J is TRBJ2-3; a possible D gene is TRBD2 (6 bases). The germline V and J ends were trimmed by 5 bases and 6 bases, with 18 bases remaining between them. CDR1 DFQATT and CDR2 SNEGSKA come from the germline V gene (reference sequence). The CDR3 runs 14 residues. The DNA of the CDR3 is TGCAGTGCTCCGTCCACGGGAGCTTTGGATACGCAGTATTTT. Translation: CSAPSTGALDTQYF.

This chain links TRBV10-3 with TRBJ2-1; maybe TRBD2 (6 bases). CDR3 length: 15 residues. Germline V lookup: CDR1 ENHRY, CDR2 SYGVKD. Trimming removed 6 bases at V and 8 bases at J, with 20 bases between. The CDR3 DNA reads TGTGCCATCAGCCTGTCCGAGATCGGGGGATATGAGCAGTTCTTC. Translating gives CAISLSEIGGYEQFF.

This clonotype was found a few times. V gene TRBV27 combines with J gene TRBJ1-6, with D possibly matching TRBD1 (6 bases). Germline CDR1 MNHEY, CDR2 SMNVEV (reference sequence). V lost 2 bases and J lost 8, with 13 bases in between. The CDR3 consists of 15 residues. CDR3 nucleotide sequence: TGTGCCAGCAGTTTAGTGGGGGCTCGATATTCACCCCTCCACTTT. Its protein is CASSLVGARYSPLHF.

This sequence joins TRBV6-6 and TRBJ1-2; D is uncertain. The CDR3 sequence is 13 residues long. V lost 11 bases and J 4 bases, leaving 17 bases between the germline ends. Germline V gives CDR1 MNHNY, CDR2 SVGAGI (reference sequence). The CDR3 spells CASRTEGPYGYTF. For the CDR3, the DNA is TGTGCCTCCAGGACGGAGGGCCCCTATGGCTACACCTTC.

This clonotype has only a few counts. The chain recombines TRBV5-1 with TRBJ2-1; D ambiguous. CDR3 length: 15 residues. V lost 4 bases and J 0 bases, leaving 11 bases between the germline ends. The germline CDR1 and CDR2 sequences are SGHRS and YFSETQ. The CDR3, as DNA: TGCGCCAGCAGCCAAACGATGAGCTCCTACAATGAGCAGTTCTTC. Translated, it gives CASSQTMSSYNEQFF.

This clonotype was seen only a few times. The chain employs TRBV11-2 and TRBJ2-2; D is possibly TRBD2 (5 bases). Trimming pared 5 bases from V and 4 bases from J, leaving 17 bases between. Per germline, CDR1 SGHAT and CDR2 FQNNGV. The CDR3 runs 16 residues. The CDR3 DNA sequence: TGTGCCAGCAGCACGACCTCGGGCGCGGGCACCGGGGAGCTGTTTTTT. This translates into CASSTTSGAGTGELFF.